This is a list of T cell receptor beta chains from one sample in a study of blood T cell repertoires in COVID-19. Profiling relied on immunoSEQ multiplex PCR, and the TCRdb table lists in-frame clones only, not all of them. Of 210,000 or so clones listed, around 84% are singletons. Source material: PBMCs or T cells enriched from blood (not recorded which). These receptors all stem from a man under 40 with acute COVID-19. Each CDR3 is given with its conserved first and last residue. For some rows the clone size is stated as once, few or many, or as a class when expanded; others skip it.

abundance | v_gene | CDR3aa
NA | TRBV6-6 | CASRLSRDYEQYF
NA | TRBV28 | CASSETGNYGYTF
NA | TRBV10-3 | CAISERGGAAGANVLTF
NA | TRBV30 | CAWSEGNIQYF
NA | TRBV27 | CASSSRGVRGLSGYTF
NA | TRBV3-1/TRBV3-2 | CASSQDYPGQYSNQPQHF
NA | TRBV3-1/TRBV3-2 | CASSQAQGGGTEAFF
few | TRBV15 | CATSRDRGRGTEAFF
NA | TRBV28 | CASSLSGQLNQPQHF
NA | TRBV19 | CASSMQGKETQYF
NA | TRBV6-1 | CASSEARRADTEAFF
few | TRBV2 | CASRNQGVDEQYF
NA | TRBV6-5 | CASGQGLLYTF
NA | TRBV9 | CASSEGARFGWAFF
NA | TRBV9 | CASSVGQGAYEQYF
NA | TRBV7-2 | CASSLAPAGGTDTQYF
NA | TRBV5-4 | CASSLGTGGAYNEQFF
NA | TRBV30 | CAWSGLGADTQYF
few | TRBV30 | CAWSGTGNQPQHF
once | TRBV4-1 | CASSQELGGGETQYF
NA | TRBV27 | CASSPNSYSNQPQHF
NA | TRBV5-1 | CASTLGHKDSPLHF
NA | TRBV4-1 | CASSQDSGTLMNTEAFF
NA | TRBV6-2/TRBV6-3 | CASSPWGSGGASYEQYF
NA | TRBV20-1 | CSASIPGGTNEKLFF